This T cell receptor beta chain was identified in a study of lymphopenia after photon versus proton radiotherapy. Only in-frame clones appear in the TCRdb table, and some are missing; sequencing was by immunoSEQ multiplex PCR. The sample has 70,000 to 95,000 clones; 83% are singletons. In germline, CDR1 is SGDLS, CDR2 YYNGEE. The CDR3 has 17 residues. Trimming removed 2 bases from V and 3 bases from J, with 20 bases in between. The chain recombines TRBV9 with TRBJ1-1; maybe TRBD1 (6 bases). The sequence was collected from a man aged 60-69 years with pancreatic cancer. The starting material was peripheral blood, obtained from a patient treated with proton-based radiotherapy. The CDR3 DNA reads TGTGCCAGCAGCGTTTCAGGGGTAGGAGCCGGGGACACTGAAGCTTTCTTT. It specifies CASSVSGVGAGDTEAFF.